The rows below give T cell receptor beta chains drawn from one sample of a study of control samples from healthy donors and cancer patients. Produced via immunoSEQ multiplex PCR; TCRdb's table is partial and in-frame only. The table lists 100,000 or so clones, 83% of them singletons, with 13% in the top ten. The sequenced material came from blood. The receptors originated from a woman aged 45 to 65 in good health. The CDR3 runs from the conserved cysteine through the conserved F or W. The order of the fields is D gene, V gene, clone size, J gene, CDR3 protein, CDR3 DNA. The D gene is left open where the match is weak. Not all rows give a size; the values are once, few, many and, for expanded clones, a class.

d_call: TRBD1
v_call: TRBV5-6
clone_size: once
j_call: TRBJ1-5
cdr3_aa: CASSSTTGYQPQHF
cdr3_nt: TGTGCCAGCAGCTCCACGACAGGGTACCAGCCCCAGCATTTT

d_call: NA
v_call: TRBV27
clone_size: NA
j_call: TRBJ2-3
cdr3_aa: CASRLWRTDTQYF
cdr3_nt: TGTGCCAGCAGGTTGTGGCGCACAGATACGCAGTATTTT

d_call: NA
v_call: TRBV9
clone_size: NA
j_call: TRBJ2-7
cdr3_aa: CASSPPQAGDEQYF
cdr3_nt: TGTGCCAGCAGCCCCCCTCAGGCAGGGGACGAGCAGTACTTC

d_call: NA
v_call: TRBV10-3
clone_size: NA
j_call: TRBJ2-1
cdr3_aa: CAISERAETSNNEQFF
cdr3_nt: TGTGCCATCAGTGAACGGGCGGAGACTTCAAACAATGAGCAGTTCTTC

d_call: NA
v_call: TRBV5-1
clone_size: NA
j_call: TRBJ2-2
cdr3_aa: CASSFPGVGGELFF
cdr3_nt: TGCGCCAGCAGCTTCCCGGGCGTCGGCGGGGAGCTGTTTTTT

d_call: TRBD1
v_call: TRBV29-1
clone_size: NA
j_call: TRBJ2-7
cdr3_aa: CSVGTGGEQYF
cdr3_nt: TGCAGCGTTGGGACAGGGGGCGAGCAGTACTTC

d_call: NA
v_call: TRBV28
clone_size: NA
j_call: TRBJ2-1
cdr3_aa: CASSLLWAPNSYNEQFF
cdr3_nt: TGTGCCAGCAGTTTATTGTGGGCACCCAACTCCTACAATGAGCAGTTCTTC

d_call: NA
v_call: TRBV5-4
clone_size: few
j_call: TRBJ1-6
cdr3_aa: CASSSGRGQISPLHF
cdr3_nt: TGTGCCAGCAGCTCAGGCCGGGGTCAAATTTCACCCCTCCACTTT

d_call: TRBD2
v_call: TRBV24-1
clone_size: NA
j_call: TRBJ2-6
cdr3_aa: CATSLGSWREGSGANVLTF
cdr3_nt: TGTGCCACCAGTTTGGGGAGTTGGCGGGAGGGGTCCGGGGCCAACGTCCTGACTTTC

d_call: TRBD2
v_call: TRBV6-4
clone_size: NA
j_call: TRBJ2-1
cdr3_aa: CASSVLAGRFNEQFF
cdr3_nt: TGTGCCAGCAGTGTACTAGCGGGAAGGTTCAATGAGCAGTTCTTC

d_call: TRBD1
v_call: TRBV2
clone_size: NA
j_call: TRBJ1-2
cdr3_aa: CASRGQGNYGYTF
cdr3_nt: TGTGCCAGCAGGGGACAGGGGAACTATGGCTACACCTTC

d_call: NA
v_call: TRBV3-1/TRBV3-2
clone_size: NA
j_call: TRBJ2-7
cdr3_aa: CASTWRGAYEQYF
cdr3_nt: TGTGCCAGCACATGGCGGGGAGCGTACGAGCAGTACTTC

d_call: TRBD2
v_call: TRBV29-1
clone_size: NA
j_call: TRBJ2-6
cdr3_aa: CSVGHFSGGAGANVLTF
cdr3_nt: TGCAGCGTAGGCCACTTTAGCGGGGGGGCGGGGGCCAACGTCCTGACTTTC

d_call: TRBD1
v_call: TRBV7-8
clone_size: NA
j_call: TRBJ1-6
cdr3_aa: CASSFSDRGHSPLHF
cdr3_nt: TGTGCCAGCAGCTTCTCGGACAGGGGACATTCACCCCTCCACTTT

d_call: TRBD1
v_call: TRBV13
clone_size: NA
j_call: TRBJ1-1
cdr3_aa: CASSRDRGSTEAFF
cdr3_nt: TGTGCCAGCAGCCGGGACAGGGGCAGCACTGAAGCTTTCTTT

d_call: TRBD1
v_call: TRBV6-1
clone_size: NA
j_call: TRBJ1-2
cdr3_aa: CASSERVWRQGFGGYTF
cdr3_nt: TGTGCCAGCAGTGAAAGAGTGTGGAGACAGGGGTTTGGAGGCTACACCTTC

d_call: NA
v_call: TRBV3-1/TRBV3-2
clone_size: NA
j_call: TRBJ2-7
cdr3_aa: CASSPPWGNLWDYEQYF
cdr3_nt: TGTGCCAGCAGCCCCCCATGGGGAAATCTGTGGGACTACGAGCAGTACTTC

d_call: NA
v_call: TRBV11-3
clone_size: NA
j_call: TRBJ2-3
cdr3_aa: CASSHLGSGSTDTQYF
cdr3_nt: TGTGCCAGCAGCCATCTAGGTTCAGGGTCCACAGATACGCAGTATTTT

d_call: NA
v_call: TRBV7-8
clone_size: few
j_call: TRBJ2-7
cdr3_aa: CASSFAWGQDEQYF
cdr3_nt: TGTGCCAGCAGCTTTGCGTGGGGGCAGGACGAGCAGTACTTC

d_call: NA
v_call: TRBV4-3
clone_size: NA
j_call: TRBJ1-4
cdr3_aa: CASSPTSATNEKLFF
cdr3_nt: TGCGCCAGCAGCCCTACGAGCGCAACTAATGAAAAACTGTTTTTT

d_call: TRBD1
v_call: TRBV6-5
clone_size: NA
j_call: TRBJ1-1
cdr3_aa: CASNTGGTEAFF
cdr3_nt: TGTGCCAGCAACACAGGGGGCACTGAAGCTTTCTTT

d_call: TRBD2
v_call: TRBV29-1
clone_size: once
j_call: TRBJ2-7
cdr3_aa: CSVAGASGRAAHEQYF
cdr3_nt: TGCAGCGTTGCGGGAGCTAGCGGGAGGGCCGCACACGAGCAGTACTTC

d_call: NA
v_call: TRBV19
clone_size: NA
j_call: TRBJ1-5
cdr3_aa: CASSITASLNQPQHF
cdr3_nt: TGTGCCAGTAGTATAACAGCCAGTCTCAATCAGCCCCAGCATTTT

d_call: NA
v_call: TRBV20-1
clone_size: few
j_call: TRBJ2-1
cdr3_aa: CSAQTGTLQIF
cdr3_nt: TGCAGTGCTCAAACCGGGACTCTACAGATCTTC

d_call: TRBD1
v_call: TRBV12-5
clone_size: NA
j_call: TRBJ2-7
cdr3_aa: CASGLVTGTGTHYEQYF
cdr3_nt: TGTGCTAGTGGTTTGGTAACCGGGACAGGGACCCACTACGAGCAGTACTTC

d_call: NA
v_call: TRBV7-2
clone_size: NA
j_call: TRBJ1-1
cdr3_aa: CASSLAIRITEAFF
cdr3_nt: TGTGCCAGCAGCTTAGCGATTCGGATCACTGAAGCTTTCTTT

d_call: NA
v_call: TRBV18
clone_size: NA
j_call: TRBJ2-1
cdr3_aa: CASSPWGAQGEQFF
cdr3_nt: TGTGCCAGCTCACCTTGGGGGGCGCAGGGGGAGCAGTTCTTC

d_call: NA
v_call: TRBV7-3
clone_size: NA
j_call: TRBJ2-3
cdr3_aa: CASSLTGVITDTQYF
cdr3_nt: TGTGCCAGCAGCTTAACCGGGGTTATCACAGATACGCAGTATTTT

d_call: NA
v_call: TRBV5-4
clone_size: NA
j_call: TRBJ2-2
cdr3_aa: CASSLEWGGELFF
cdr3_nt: TGTGCCAGCAGCTTAGAGTGGGGCGGGGAGCTGTTTTTT

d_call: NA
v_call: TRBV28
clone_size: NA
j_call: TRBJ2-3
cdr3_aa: CASSLFQRLTSTDTQYF
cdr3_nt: TGTGCCAGCAGTTTATTTCAACGTCTAACTAGCACAGATACGCAGTATTTT

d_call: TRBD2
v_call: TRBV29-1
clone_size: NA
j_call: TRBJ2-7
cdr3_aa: CSVEGLAGGAGEQYF
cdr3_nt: TGCAGCGTTGAAGGCCTAGCGGGAGGGGCTGGCGAGCAGTACTTC

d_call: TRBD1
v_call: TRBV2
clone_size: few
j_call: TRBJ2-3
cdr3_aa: CASGDRVWSDTQYF
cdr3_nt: TGTGCCAGCGGGGACAGGGTGTGGTCAGATACGCAGTATTTT

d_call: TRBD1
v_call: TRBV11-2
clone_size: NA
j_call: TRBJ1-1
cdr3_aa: CASSRPGQGGTEAFF
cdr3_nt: TGTGCCAGCAGCCGCCCGGGACAGGGGGGCACTGAAGCTTTCTTT

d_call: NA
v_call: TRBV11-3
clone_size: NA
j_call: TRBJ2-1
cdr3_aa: CASSLRDTSSEQFF
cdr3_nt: TGTGCCAGCAGCTTGAGGGACACCTCTAGCGAGCAGTTCTTC

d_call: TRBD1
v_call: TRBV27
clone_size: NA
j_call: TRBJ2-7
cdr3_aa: CASSVDRVASYEQYF
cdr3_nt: TGTGCCAGCAGTGTCGACAGGGTCGCTTCCTACGAGCAGTACTTC

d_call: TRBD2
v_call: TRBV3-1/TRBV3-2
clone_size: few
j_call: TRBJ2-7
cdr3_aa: CASSSGTSGSEQYF
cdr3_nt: TGTGCCAGCAGCTCCGGGACTAGCGGGTCCGAGCAGTACTTC

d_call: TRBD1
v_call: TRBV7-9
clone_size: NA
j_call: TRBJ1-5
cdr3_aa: CASSGKGAQPQHF
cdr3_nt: TGTGCCAGCAGCGGAAAGGGGGCACAGCCCCAGCATTTT

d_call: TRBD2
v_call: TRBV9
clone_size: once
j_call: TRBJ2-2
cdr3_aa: CASSVAGGPHTGELFF
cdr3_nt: TGTGCCAGCAGCGTAGCGGGGGGGCCACACACCGGGGAGCTGTTTTTT

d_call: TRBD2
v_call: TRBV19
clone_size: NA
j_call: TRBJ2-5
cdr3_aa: CASSTAGGETQYF
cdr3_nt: TGTGCCAGTAGTACAGCGGGAGGGGAGACCCAGTACTTC

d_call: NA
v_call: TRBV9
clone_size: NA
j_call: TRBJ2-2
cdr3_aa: CASSVAAQGPTGELFF
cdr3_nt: TGTGCCAGCAGCGTAGCTGCCCAGGGGCCAACCGGGGAGCTGTTTTTT

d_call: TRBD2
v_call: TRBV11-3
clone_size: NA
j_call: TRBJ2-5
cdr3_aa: CASSSTSGETQYF
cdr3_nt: TGTGCCAGCAGCTCTACTAGCGGAGAGACCCAGTACTTC

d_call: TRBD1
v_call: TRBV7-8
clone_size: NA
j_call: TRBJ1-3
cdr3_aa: CASSEQGRAGNTIYF
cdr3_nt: TGTGCCAGCAGCGAACAGGGGAGGGCTGGAAACACCATATATTTT

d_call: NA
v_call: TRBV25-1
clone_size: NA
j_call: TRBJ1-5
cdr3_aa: CASSESGGLLNQPQHF
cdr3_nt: TGTGCCAGCAGTGAATCGGGGGGTTTGCTTAATCAGCCCCAGCATTTT

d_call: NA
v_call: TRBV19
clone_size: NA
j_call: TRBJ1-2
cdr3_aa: CASSPQLQVGYTF
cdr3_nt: TGTGCCAGTAGTCCCCAGTTACAGGTGGGCTACACCTTC

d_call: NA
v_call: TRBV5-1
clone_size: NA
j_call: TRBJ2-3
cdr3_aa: CASSLERGFSDTQYF
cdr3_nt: TGCGCCAGCAGCTTGGAAAGGGGGTTTTCAGATACGCAGTATTTT

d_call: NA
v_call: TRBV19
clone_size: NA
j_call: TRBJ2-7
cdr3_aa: CASSFRLDYEQYF
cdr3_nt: TGTGCCAGTAGTTTCCGACTGGACTACGAGCAGTACTTC

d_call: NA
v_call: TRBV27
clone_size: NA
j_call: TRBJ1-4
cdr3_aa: CASSFRGNEKLFF
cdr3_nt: TGTGCCAGCAGTTTCCGGGGTAATGAAAAACTGTTTTTT

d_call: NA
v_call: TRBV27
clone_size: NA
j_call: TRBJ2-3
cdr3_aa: CASSPQPGTWGTDTQYF
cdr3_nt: TGTGCCAGCAGTCCTCAACCCGGGACCTGGGGCACAGATACGCAGTATTTT

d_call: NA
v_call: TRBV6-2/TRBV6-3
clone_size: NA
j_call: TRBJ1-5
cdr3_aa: CASSFAPAGVHSNQPQHF
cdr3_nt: TGTGCCAGCAGTTTCGCCCCGGCAGGGGTTCATAGCAATCAGCCCCAGCATTTT

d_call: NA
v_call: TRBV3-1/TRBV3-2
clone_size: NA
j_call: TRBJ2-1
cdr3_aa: CASSQDVNEQFF
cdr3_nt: TGTGCCAGCAGCCAAGATGTAAATGAGCAGTTCTTC

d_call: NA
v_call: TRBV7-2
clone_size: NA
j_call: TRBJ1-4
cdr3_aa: CASSRQTNEKLFF
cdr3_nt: TGTGCCAGCAGCAGGCAAACTAATGAAAAACTGTTTTTT

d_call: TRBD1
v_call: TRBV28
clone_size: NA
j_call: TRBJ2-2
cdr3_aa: CASSDGTANTGELFF
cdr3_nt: TGTGCCAGCAGTGATGGGACAGCGAACACCGGGGAGCTGTTTTTT

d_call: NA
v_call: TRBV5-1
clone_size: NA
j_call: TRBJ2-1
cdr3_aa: CASSPDQGEQFF
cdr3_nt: TGCGCCAGCAGCCCAGACCAAGGGGAGCAGTTCTTC

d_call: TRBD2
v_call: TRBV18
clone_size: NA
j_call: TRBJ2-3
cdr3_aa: CASSRGTSGRRTDTQYF
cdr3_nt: TGTGCCAGCTCACGAGGGACTAGCGGGAGGAGGACAGATACGCAGTATTTT

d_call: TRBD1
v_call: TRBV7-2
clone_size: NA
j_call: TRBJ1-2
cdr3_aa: CASSLVAGPGQGTHGYTF
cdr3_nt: TGTGCCAGCAGCTTAGTGGCAGGCCCGGGACAGGGCACCCATGGCTACACCTTC

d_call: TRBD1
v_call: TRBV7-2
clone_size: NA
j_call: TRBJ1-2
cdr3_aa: CASSLQGALGYTF
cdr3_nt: TGTGCCAGCAGCTTACAGGGGGCACTGGGCTACACCTTC

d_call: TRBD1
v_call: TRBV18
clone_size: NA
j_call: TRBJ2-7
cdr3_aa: CASSPLVVGTAYEQYF
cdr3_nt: TGTGCCAGCTCACCACTCGTAGTAGGGACAGCCTACGAGCAGTACTTC

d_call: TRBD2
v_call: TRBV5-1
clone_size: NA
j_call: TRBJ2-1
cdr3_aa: CASSVSGGAYNEQFF
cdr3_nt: TGCGCCAGCAGTGTAAGCGGGGGGGCCTACAATGAGCAGTTCTTC

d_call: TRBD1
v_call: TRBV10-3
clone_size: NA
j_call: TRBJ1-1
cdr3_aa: CAISVDRGGVSTEAFF
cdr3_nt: TGTGCCATCAGCGTTGACAGGGGAGGGGTGAGCACTGAAGCTTTCTTT